Shown below are 13 T cell receptor beta chains from a single sample sequenced in a study of blood T cell repertoires in COVID-19. Only in-frame clones appear in the TCRdb table, and some are missing; sequencing was by immunoSEQ multiplex PCR. This sample has over 350,000 clones, with around 89% found just once. The material sequenced was peripheral blood. Receptors originate from a woman in her thirties with acute or convalescent COVID-19.

V usage is TRBV6-5 and J usage is TRBJ1-2, with 8 bases aligning to TRBD1. This CDR3 is built from 14 residues. The germline V gene has CDR1 MNHEY and CDR2 SVGAGI. The V segment lost 5 bases and the J segment 6 bases; nucleotides outside the gene matches: 8. This CDR3 reads CASSRQGTVHGYTF. As DNA, the CDR3 is TGTGCCAGCAGTCGACAGGGGACAGTACATGGCTACACCTTC.

The chain carries TRBV28 and TRBJ1-1; D is undetermined. V was cut by 6 bases and J by 2 bases, with 19 bases left in between. CDR3 size: 16 residues. CDR1 is MDHEN, CDR2 SYDVKM, per germline. The CDR3 nucleotides are TGTGCCAGCAGCTCCCCCCGTCGCACTTTAAACACTGAAGCTTTCTTT. Its protein is CASSSPRRTLNTEAFF. Full variable domain (rest looked up from reference TRBV28 and TRBJ1-1): DVKVTQSSRYLVKRTGEKVFLECVQDMDHENMFWYRQDPGLGLRLIYFSYDVKMKEKGDIPEGYSVSREKKERFSLILESASTNQTSMYLCASSSPRRTLNTEAFFGQGTRLTVV.

The genes are TRBV7-8 and TRBJ2-3; D is unresolved. Between the trimmed V and J ends, which lost 5 bases and 6 bases, there was a span of 15 bases. Germline CDR1 SGHVS, CDR2 FQNEAQ. This CDR3 has 14 amino acids. DNA for the CDR3: TGTGCCAGCAGCCCAACCATAGCTTCGGATACGCAGTATTTT. This encodes CASSPTIASDTQYF.

This clone is a singleton in its sample. The V gene is TRBV7-3, the J gene TRBJ2-1, with 8 bases lining up with TRBD2. The CDR3 runs to 15 residues. V dropped 6 bases and J dropped 7; count of bases not matched to a gene: 11. Germline values: CDR1 SGHTA, CDR2 FQGTGA. This CDR3 reads CASSLFGGAANEQFF. For the CDR3, the DNA is TGTGCCAGCAGTTTATTCGGGGGGGCAGCAAATGAGCAGTTCTTC.

V usage is TRBV5-1 and J usage is TRBJ2-3; TRBD2 might be the D (6 bases). The V gene lost 0 bases and the J gene lost 1 base, with 15 bases spanning the gap. Germline V lookup: CDR1 SGHRS, CDR2 YFSETQ. This CDR3 has 17 amino acids. CDR3 loop: CASSLGFAGMGTDTQYF. CDR3 DNA: TGCGCCAGCAGCTTGGGGTTCGCGGGGATGGGCACAGATACGCAGTATTTT.

J is TRBJ1-5 and V is TRBV28; possible D gene TRBD1, 5 bases. This CDR3 region has 15 residues. Trimming left V 6 bases short and J 3 bases short, with 15 bases between. Germline CDR1 and CDR2: MDHEN and SYDVKM. The CDR3 loop reads CASRMDIGINQPQHF. CDR3 nucleotide sequence: TGTGCCAGCAGGATGGACATCGGTATCAATCAGCCCCAGCATTTT.

The rearrangement joins TRBV6-6 to TRBJ1-5, with a weak D call TRBD1 (6 bases). Germline V gives CDR1 MNHNY, CDR2 SVGAGI (reference sequence). The CDR3 length is 12 residues. The V end was cut by 8 bases, the J end by 6 bases, with 11 bases between. The CDR3 sequence: CASGGGGQPQHF. The CDR3 DNA reads as TGTGCCAGCGGAGGGGGGGGTCAGCCCCAGCATTTT.

V is TRBV19 and J is TRBJ2-6; perhaps TRBD1 as D (6 bases). CDR3 length equals 15 residues. Germline-derived CDR1 and CDR2 are LNHDA and SQIVND (reference sequence). The V end lost 5 bases, the J end lost 0 bases, and 8 bases lay between the germline ends. CDR3 protein: CASSADSSGANVLTF. The CDR3 region has the DNA TGTGCCAGTAGTGCGGACAGCTCTGGGGCCAACGTCCTGACTTTC.

The rearrangement joins TRBV28 to TRBJ2-5, with D possibly being TRBD1 (6 bases). The CDR3 is made up of 15 amino acids. V was clipped by 7 bases and J by 4 bases, with 19 bases between them. Germline V gene sequence: CDR1 MDHEN, CDR2 SYDVKM. The CDR3 bases are TGTGCCAGCAACACCCTACAGGGTTCGGGAGAGACCCAGTACTTC. It translates to CASNTLQGSGETQYF. Full variable domain (missing parts from reference TRBV28 and TRBJ2-5): DVKVTQSSRYLVKRTGEKVFLECVQDMDHENMFWYRQDPGLGLRLIYFSYDVKMKEKGDIPEGYSVSREKKERFSLILESASTNQTSMYLCASNTLQGSGETQYFGPGTRLLVL.

This clone was picked up one time. The rearrangement links TRBV5-4 to TRBJ1-6; TRBD1 agrees at 7 bases. In germline, CDR1 is SGHNT, CDR2 YYREEE (reference sequence). There are 15 residues in the CDR3. V was clipped by 2 bases and J by 10 bases; unmatched bases: 9. CDR3 protein: CASSFIDRVESPLHF. The CDR3 coding sequence is TGTGCCAGCAGCTTTATCGACAGGGTGGAATCACCCCTCCACTTT.

The chain uses TRBV10-3 and TRBJ2-7; D may be TRBD2 (6 bases). V was shortened by 8 bases and J by 3 bases, with 14 bases between the two germline ends. CDR1 is ENHRY and CDR2 is SYGVKD in the germline V gene. This CDR3 is 13 amino acids long. The CDR3 DNA reads TGTGCCATCGGAAGCGCGGGGAACTACGAGCAGTACTTC. Amino acid sequence: CAIGSAGNYEQYF.

There are a few counts of this clone. The V and J genes are TRBV3-1 (or the pseudogene TRBV3-2) and TRBJ1-5, with 7 bases identical to TRBD1. This CDR3 spans 15 amino acids. The V gene end was trimmed by 4 bases and the J gene end by 4 bases; junction bases not matched to a gene: 7. Germline lookup yields CDR1 LGHDT and CDR2 YNNKEL (reference sequence). CDR3 loop: CASSRGTAENQPQHF. CDR3 in DNA: TGTGCCAGCAGCCGGGGGACAGCTGAAAATCAGCCCCAGCATTTT.

In its sample, this clone was seen once. Other DNA sequences in this specimen translate into the identical CDR3. The J gene is TRBJ1-2, the V gene TRBV12-3 or TRBV12-4; a possible D gene is TRBD1 (5 bases). The CDR3 extends over 13 amino acids. V gave up 6 bases and J gave up 2 bases, with 10 bases separating them. The CDR3 nucleotides read TGTGCCAGCAGCCGACAGTTGAACTATGGCTACACCTTC. Translated: CASSRQLNYGYTF.